This T cell receptor beta chain originates from a study of blood T cell repertoires in COVID-19. On the study more broadly: The cDNA or gDNA used as material had been derived from T cells, B-cell-depleted T cells, or PBMCs.

The CDR3 covers 10 residues. Germline V lookup: CDR1 SEHNR, CDR2 FQNEAQ (reference sequence). TCRdb's copy holds only in-frame clones and misses some; the assay was immunoSEQ multiplex PCR. The sample holds fewer than 350,000 clones, around 90% seen once. Cohorts were determined from participant-reported clinical history. Symptom resolution, clearance, or two negative PCRs marked the recovered donors of Cohort 3. This receptor was identified in a woman aged 40 to 55 who had recovered from COVID-19. The chain recombines TRBV7-9 with TRBJ2-7; 9 bases map to TRBD2. Source material: PBMCs or T cells enriched from blood (not recorded which). The CDR3 region has the DNA TGTGCTAGCGGGAGTTACGAGCAGTACTTC. Its translation: CASGSYEQYF. Looking up the rest from reference TRBV7-9 and TRBJ2-7 gives the full variable domain: DTGVSQNPRHKITKRGQNVTFRCDPISEHNRLYWYRQTLGQGPEFLTYFQNEAQLEKSRLLSDRFSAERPKGSFSTLEIQRTEQGDSAMYLCASGSYEQYFGPGTRLTVT.